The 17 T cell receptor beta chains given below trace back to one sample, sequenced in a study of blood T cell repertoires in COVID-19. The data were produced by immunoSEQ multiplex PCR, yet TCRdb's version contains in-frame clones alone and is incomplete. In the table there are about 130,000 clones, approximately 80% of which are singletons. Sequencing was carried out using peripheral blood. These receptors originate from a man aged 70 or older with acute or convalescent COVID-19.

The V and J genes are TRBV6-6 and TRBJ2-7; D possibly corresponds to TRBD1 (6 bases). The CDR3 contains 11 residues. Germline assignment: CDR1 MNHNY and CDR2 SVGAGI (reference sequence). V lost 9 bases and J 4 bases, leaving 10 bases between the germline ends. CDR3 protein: CASTGLYEQYF. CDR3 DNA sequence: TGTGCCAGTACAGGGCTATACGAGCAGTACTTC.

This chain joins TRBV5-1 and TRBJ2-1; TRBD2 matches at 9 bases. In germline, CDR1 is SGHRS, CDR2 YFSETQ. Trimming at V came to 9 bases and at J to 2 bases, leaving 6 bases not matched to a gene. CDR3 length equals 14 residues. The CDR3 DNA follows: TGCGCCACCAACGGCGGGGGGGCCTACAATGAGCAGTTCTTC. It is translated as CATNGGGAYNEQFF. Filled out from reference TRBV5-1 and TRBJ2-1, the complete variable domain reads KAGVTQTPRYLIKTRGQQVTLSCSPISGHRSVSWYQQTPGQGLQFLFEYFSETQRNKGNFPGRFSGRQFSNSRSEMNVSTLELGDSALYLCATNGGGAYNEQFFGPGTRLTVL.

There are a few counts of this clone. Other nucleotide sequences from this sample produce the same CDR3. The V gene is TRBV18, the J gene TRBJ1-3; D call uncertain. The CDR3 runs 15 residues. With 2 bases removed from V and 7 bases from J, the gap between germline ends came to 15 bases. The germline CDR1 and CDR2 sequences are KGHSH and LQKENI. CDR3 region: CASSPSAGPRNTIYF. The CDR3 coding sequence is TGTGCCAGCTCACCATCGGCGGGCCCTCGTAACACCATATATTTT. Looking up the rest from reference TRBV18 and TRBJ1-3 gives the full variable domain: NAGVMQNPRHLVRRRGQEARLRCSPMKGHSHVYWYRQLPEEGLKFMVYLQKENIIDESGMPKERFSAEFPKEGPSILRIQQVVRGDSAAYFCASSPSAGPRNTIYFGEGSWLTVV.

The CDR3 DNA is TGTGCCAGCAGTTCCGGGACAGCCAGAAATTCACCCCTCCACTTT. Translated: CASSSGTARNSPLHF. V and J are TRBV7-9 and TRBJ1-6, with 7 positions matching TRBD1. V trimming: 6 bases; J trimming: 7 bases; junction bases outside the gene matches: 9. Germline CDR1 reads SEHNR; CDR2 reads FQNEAQ (reference sequence). This CDR3 contains 15 residues.

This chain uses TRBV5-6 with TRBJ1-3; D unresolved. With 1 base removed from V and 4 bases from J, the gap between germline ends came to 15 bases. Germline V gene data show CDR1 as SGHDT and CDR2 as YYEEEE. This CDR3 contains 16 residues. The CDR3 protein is CASSLRRVDSGNTIYF. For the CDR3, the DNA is TGTGCCAGCAGCTTGAGGCGGGTAGATTCGGGAAACACCATATATTTT.

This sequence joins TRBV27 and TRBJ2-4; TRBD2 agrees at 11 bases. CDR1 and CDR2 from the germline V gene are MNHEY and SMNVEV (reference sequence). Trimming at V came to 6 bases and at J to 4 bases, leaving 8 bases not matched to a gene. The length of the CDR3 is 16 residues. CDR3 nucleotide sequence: TGTGCCAGCAGGCGATGGGCTAGCGGGGGGAAAAACATTCAGTACTTC. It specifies CASRRWASGGKNIQYF.

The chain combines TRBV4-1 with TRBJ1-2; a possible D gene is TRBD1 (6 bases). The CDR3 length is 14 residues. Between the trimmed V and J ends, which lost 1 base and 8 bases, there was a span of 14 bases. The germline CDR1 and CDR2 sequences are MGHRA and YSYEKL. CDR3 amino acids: CASSQGQQGWGYTF. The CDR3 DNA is TGCGCCAGCAGCCAAGGGCAACAGGGATGGGGCTACACCTTC.

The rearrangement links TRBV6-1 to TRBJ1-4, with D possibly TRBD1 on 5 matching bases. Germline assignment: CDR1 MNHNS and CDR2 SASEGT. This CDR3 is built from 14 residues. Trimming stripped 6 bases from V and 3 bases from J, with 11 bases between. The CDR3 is CASSQGHSNEKLFF. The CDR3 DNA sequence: TGTGCCAGCAGCCAAGGACATTCTAATGAAAAACTGTTTTTT.

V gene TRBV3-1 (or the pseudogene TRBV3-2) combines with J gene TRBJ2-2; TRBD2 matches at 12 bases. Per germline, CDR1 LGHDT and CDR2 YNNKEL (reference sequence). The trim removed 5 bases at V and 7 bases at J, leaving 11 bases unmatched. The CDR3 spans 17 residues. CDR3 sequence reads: CASSASLAGGPNGELFF. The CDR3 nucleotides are TGTGCCAGCAGCGCTTCGCTAGCGGGGGGGCCGAACGGGGAGCTGTTTTTT.

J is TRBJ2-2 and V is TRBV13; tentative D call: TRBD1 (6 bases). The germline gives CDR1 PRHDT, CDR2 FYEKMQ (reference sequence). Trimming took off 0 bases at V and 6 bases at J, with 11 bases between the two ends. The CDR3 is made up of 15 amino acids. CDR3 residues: CASSLGRRTAGELFF. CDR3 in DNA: TGTGCCAGCAGCTTAGGCCGGAGGACAGCCGGGGAGCTGTTTTTT.

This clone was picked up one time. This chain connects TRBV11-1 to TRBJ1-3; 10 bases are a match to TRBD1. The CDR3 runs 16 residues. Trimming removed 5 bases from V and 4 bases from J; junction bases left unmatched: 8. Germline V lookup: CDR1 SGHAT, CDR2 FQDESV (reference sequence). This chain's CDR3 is CASSGDRGSRGNTIYF. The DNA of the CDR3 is TGTGCCAGCAGCGGGGACAGGGGATCACGAGGAAACACCATATATTTT.

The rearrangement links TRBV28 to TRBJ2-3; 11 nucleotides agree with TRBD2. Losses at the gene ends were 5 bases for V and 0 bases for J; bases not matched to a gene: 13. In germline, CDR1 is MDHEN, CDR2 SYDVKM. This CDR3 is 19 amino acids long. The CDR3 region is CASSPPWGLAETSTDTQYF. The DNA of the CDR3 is TGTGCCAGCAGTCCCCCTTGGGGACTAGCGGAAACTAGCACAGATACGCAGTATTTT.

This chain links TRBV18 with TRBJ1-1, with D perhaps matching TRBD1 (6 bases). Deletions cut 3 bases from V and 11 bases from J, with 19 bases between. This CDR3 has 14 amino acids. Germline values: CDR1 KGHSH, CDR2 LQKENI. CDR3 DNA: TGTGCCAGCTCACCGAGAAATGGGGGGGCGGACGCTTTCTTT. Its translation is CASSPRNGGADAFF. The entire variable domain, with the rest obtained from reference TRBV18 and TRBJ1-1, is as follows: NAGVMQNPRHLVRRRGQEARLRCSPMKGHSHVYWYRQLPEEGLKFMVYLQKENIIDESGMPKERFSAEFPKEGPSILRIQQVVRGDSAAYFCASSPRNGGADAFFGQGTRLTVV.

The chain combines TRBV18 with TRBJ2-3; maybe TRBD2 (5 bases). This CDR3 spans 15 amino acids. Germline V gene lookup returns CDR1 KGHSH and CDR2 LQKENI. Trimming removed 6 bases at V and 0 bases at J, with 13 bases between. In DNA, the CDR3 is TGTGCCAGCTCCCGGACTGGTTTAAGCACAGATACGCAGTATTTT. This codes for CASSRTGLSTDTQYF.

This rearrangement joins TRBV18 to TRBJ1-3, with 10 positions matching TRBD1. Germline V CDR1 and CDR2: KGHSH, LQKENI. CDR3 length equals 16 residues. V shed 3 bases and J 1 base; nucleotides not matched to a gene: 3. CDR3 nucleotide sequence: TGTGCCAGCTCACCGGGACAGGGGAGATCTGGAAACACCATATATTTT. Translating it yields CASSPGQGRSGNTIYF.

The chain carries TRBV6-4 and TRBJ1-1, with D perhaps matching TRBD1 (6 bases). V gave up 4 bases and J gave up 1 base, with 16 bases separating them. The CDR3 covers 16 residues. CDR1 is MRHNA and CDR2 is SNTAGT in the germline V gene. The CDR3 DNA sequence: TGTGCCAGCAGTGTCCGTCCGGGACAAAGGAACACTGAAGCTTTCTTT. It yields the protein CASSVRPGQRNTEAFF.

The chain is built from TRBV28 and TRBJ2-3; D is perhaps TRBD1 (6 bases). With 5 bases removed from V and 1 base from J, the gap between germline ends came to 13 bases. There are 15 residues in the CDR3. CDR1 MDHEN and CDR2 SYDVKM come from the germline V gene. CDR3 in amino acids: CASSARGAGTDTQYF. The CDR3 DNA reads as TGTGCCAGCAGTGCCAGGGGCGCGGGCACAGATACGCAGTATTTT. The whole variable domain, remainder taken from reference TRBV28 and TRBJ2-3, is DVKVTQSSRYLVKRTGEKVFLECVQDMDHENMFWYRQDPGLGLRLIYFSYDVKMKEKGDIPEGYSVSREKKERFSLILESASTNQTSMYLCASSARGAGTDTQYFGPGTRLTVL.